The 25 T cell receptor beta chains listed next were all sequenced from one sample in a study of CD8 T cells in ankylosing spondylitis. Each CDR3 protein is one row after TCRdb ran MiXCR on the 5' RACE reads. Among roughly 240,000 distinct CDR3 sequences listed, roughly a third were seen once. The sample comprised blood, either unsorted or a sorted T cell fraction (not recorded which). The receptors were gathered from a male donor with ankylosing spondylitis or in good health (not recorded which).

The rearrangement joins TRBV20-1 to TRBJ2-1, with 9 bases lining up with TRBD1. Trimming removed 6 bases from V and 8 bases from J; junction bases left unmatched: 35. This CDR3 is built from 22 residues. Germline assignment: CDR1 DFQATT and CDR2 SNEGSKA (reference sequence). The CDR3 protein is CSATDDLRPGQGLERGVYEQFF. CDR3 DNA sequence: TGCAGTGCCACGGACGACCTAAGACCGGGACAGGGCCTAGAGCGGGGCGTCTATGAGCAGTTCTTC.

This clonotype has only a few counts. The gene calls are TRBV5-4 and TRBJ2-3; possible D gene TRBD1, 6 bases. Germline V gene lookup returns CDR1 SGHNT and CDR2 YYREEE (reference sequence). The V end was cut by 0 bases, the J end by 5 bases, with 13 bases between. The CDR3 has 15 amino acids. CDR3: CASSLGVGAGDTQYF. CDR3 DNA: TGTGCCAGCAGCTTGGGTGTGGGGGCCGGAGATACGCAGTATTTT.

The chain recombines TRBV4-2 with TRBJ2-3; D tentatively fits TRBD1 or TRBD2 (5 bases each). This CDR3 is 15 amino acids long. Trimming removed 0 bases at V and 5 bases at J, with 12 bases between. Germline CDR1 and CDR2: LGHNA and YNFKEQ. CDR3 bases: TGTGCCAGCAGCCAAGACGGAGATGGGGGAGATACGCAGTATTTT. It specifies CASSQDGDGGDTQYF.

The chain has TRBV20-1 and TRBJ2-3; 14 positions agree with TRBD2. V was pared by 1 base and J by 6 bases, with 12 bases of the junction left unmatched. This CDR3 comprises 18 residues. The germline gives CDR1 DFQATT, CDR2 SNEGSKA (reference sequence). The CDR3 DNA reads as TGCAGTGCTAGAGTGATCAGGGGGACTAGCGGGGGTGGGGATACGCAGTATTTT. Its translation: CSARVIRGTSGGGDTQYF.

The chain recombines TRBV10-3 with TRBJ2-5; 15 bases are shared with TRBD2. The germline CDR1 and CDR2 sequences are ENHRY and SYGVKD. The CDR3 covers 16 residues. V lost 7 bases and J lost 3; bases outside the gene matches: 6. CDR3 coding DNA: TGTGCCATCAAGAGGGGACTAGCGGGGGGAGAAGAGACCCAGTACTTC. This codes for CAIKRGLAGGEETQYF.

This clonotype was seen only a few times. The rearrangement links TRBV20-1 to TRBJ2-7, with 10 bases matching TRBD2. V lost 3 bases and J lost 2; bases outside the gene matches: 4. Germline V CDR1 and CDR2: DFQATT, SNEGSKA (reference sequence). The CDR3 has 14 amino acids. The CDR3 bases are TGCAGTGCTAGCCTAGCGGGGGCCACCTACGAGCAGTACTTC. Its protein product is CSASLAGATYEQYF.

This clonotype was recorded many times. The chain combines TRBV6-5 with TRBJ2-5; D not certain. CDR3 size: 12 residues. The V gene lost 5 bases and the J gene lost 1 base, with 5 bases spanning the gap. Germline-derived CDR1 and CDR2 are MNHEY and SVGAGI. The CDR3 region is CASSPTQETQYF. In DNA, the CDR3 is TGTGCCAGCAGTCCAACCCAAGAGACCCAGTACTTC.

The sample holds a few counts of this clonotype. This sequence joins TRBV12-3 or TRBV12-4 and TRBJ1-3, with D unclear. The CDR3 has 16 residues. V dropped 7 bases and J dropped 9 bases, with 25 bases sitting between them. The CDR3 sequence: CASTPRRARIRSTIYF. The CDR3 DNA reads as TGTGCCAGCACCCCACGTAGGGCCCGTATACGAAGCACCATATATTTT.

The CDR3 DNA follows: TGCAGTGCTAGAGTGAAATGGTCGGCGGGTCGAAATTCACCCCTCCACTTT. Translated: CSARVKWSAGRNSPLHF. The chain combines TRBV20-1 with TRBJ1-6, with no clear D. Germline CDR1 is DFQATT and CDR2 is SNEGSKA (reference sequence). V shed 1 base and J shed 7 bases, with 20 bases lying between them. The CDR3 contains 17 residues.

This clonotype showed up just a few times. The chain joins TRBV20-1 to TRBJ2-7; 7 nucleotides match TRBD1. The CDR3 is made up of 12 amino acids. V shed 6 bases and J 5 bases; nucleotides not matched to a gene: 7. Germline V gene sequence: CDR1 DFQATT, CDR2 SNEGSKA (reference sequence). The CDR3 nucleotides read TGCAGTGCCGACAGGGAGAATGACGAGCAGTACTTC. Translating it yields CSADRENDEQYF.

Concerning this clonotype: A junction boundary mismatches the germline segment, possibly from a read error. The gene calls are TRBV12-3 or TRBV12-4 and TRBJ1-2, with a possible D match to TRBD1 (5 bases). The length of the CDR3 is 14 residues. The CDR3 bases are TGTGCCAACAGTTTGGGACCGTACGCTTATGGCTACACCTTC. Protein product: CANSLGPYAYGYTF.

This clonotype appeared a single time. V gene TRBV3-1 combines with J gene TRBJ1-2; 7 bases line up with TRBD1. Trimming cost V 0 bases and J 8 bases; bases outside gene matches: 9. This CDR3 is built from 15 residues. Germline V gene lookup returns CDR1 LGHDT and CDR2 YNNKEL (reference sequence). The DNA of the CDR3 is TGTGCCAGCAGCCAAGATCCGAGACAGGGTCAAGGCTACACCTTC. Encoded protein: CASSQDPRQGQGYTF.

This clonotype was seen only a few times. The chain combines TRBV5-6 with TRBJ2-1, with D possibly matching TRBD2 (6 bases). V dropped 2 bases and J dropped 8 bases, with 11 bases sitting between them. Germline CDR1 and CDR2: SGHDT and YYEEEE. The CDR3 is 13 amino acids. CDR3 sequence: CASSFRPSDEQFF. The CDR3 DNA sequence: TGTGCCAGCAGCTTCAGGCCTAGCGATGAGCAGTTCTTC.

In its sample, this clonotype was seen a few times. The V gene is TRBV5-4, the J gene TRBJ2-3; 10 positions match TRBD2. There are 19 residues in the CDR3. The V segment lost 0 bases and the J segment 2 bases; nucleotides outside the gene matches: 12. Germline values: CDR1 SGHNT, CDR2 YYREEE (reference sequence). In DNA, the CDR3 is TGTGCCAGCAGCTTGGGGCTAGCGGGGGCTCACCCAGCCACAGATACGCAGTATTTT. It is translated as CASSLGLAGAHPATDTQYF. Combining the CDR3 with reference TRBV5-4 and TRBJ2-3 gives the whole variable domain ETGVTQSPTHLIKTRGQQVTLRCSSQSGHNTVSWYQQALGQGPQFIFQYYREEENGRGNFPPRFSGLQFPNYSSELNVNALELDDSALYLCASSLGLAGAHPATDTQYFGPGTRLTVL.

DNA of the CDR3: TGTGCCAGCAGTTTTACGGGGGATGGGGCAGATACGCAGTATTTT. The encoded protein is CASSFTGDGADTQYF. The genes are TRBV12-3 or TRBV12-4 and TRBJ2-3; D perhaps matches TRBD2 (6 bases). Trimming took 3 bases from V and 4 from J, leaving 14 bases between them. This CDR3 is built from 15 residues.

The chain employs TRBV11-2 and TRBJ2-7, with 9 bases matching TRBD1. This CDR3 is 15 amino acids long. CDR1 and CDR2 (germline): SGHAT, FQNNGV. Trimming cost V 5 bases and J 1 base; bases outside gene matches: 6. CDR3 DNA sequence: TGTGCCAGCAGCCAAGGACAGGGGACTTCCTACGAGCAGTACTTC. Its protein product is CASSQGQGTSYEQYF. Full variable domain (rest looked up from reference TRBV11-2 and TRBJ2-7): EAGVAQSPRYKIIEKRQSVAFWCNPISGHATLYWYQQILGQGPKLLIQFQNNGVVDDSQLPKDRFSAERLKGVDSTLKIQPAKLEDSAVYLCASSQGQGTSYEQYFGPGTRLTVT.

This clonotype was counted at least ten times. The chain employs TRBV4-1 and TRBJ2-1, with D perhaps matching TRBD2 (6 bases). Per germline, CDR1 MGHRA and CDR2 YSYEKL. Trimming left V 0 bases short and J 9 bases short, with 9 bases between. CDR3 length: 13 amino acids. The CDR3 sequence: CASSQEEGSEQFF. CDR3 sequence (DNA): TGCGCCAGCAGCCAAGAGGAGGGGAGTGAGCAGTTCTTC.

This clonotype came up a few times. The chain joins TRBV20-1 to TRBJ2-3, with 7 bases identical to TRBD1. Germline trimming cut 6 bases from V and 2 bases from J; bases unmatched to any gene: 11. CDR3 length: 15 residues. Germline-derived CDR1 and CDR2 are DFQATT and SNEGSKA (reference sequence). CDR3 protein: CSADRDSVYTDTQYF. CDR3 nucleotides: TGCAGTGCGGACCGGGACAGCGTCTACACAGATACGCAGTATTTT.

The rearrangement uses TRBV12-3 or TRBV12-4 and TRBJ2-2; TRBD1 aligns across 9 bases. The junction had 5 bases not matched to a gene; V was cut back by 6 bases and J by 3 bases. The CDR3 covers 15 residues. CDR3 residues: CASSPGTGHTGELFF. DNA of the CDR3: TGTGCCAGCAGCCCCGGGACAGGGCACACCGGGGAGCTGTTTTTT.

The gene calls are TRBV3-1 and TRBJ1-6; D unclear. Germline CDR1 is LGHDT and CDR2 is YNNKEL (reference sequence). The CDR3 totals 15 residues. Trimming removed 4 bases at V and 10 bases at J, with 17 bases between. The CDR3 region has the DNA TGTGCCAGCAGCCCGTCGGCCTCGCATACGTCACCCCTCCACTTT. Protein product: CASSPSASHTSPLHF.

This clonotype appeared a few times. The V call is TRBV20-1, the J call TRBJ2-3; 13 bases agree with TRBD2. Germline trimming cut 5 bases from V and 1 base from J; bases unmatched to any gene: 6. Germline V CDR1 and CDR2: DFQATT, SNEGSKA (reference sequence). This CDR3 has 16 residues. The CDR3 is CSAPLGLAGGTDTQYF. The CDR3 DNA follows: TGCAGTGCTCCGCTTGGACTAGCGGGGGGCACAGATACGCAGTATTTT.

The chain carries TRBV20-1 and TRBJ1-1; D possibly corresponds to TRBD1 (6 bases). This CDR3 contains 14 residues. Germline V gene lookup returns CDR1 DFQATT and CDR2 SNEGSKA (reference sequence). V was pared by 3 bases and J by 0 bases, with 11 bases between. Here the CDR3 DNA reads TGCAGTGCTAGTGGGAACAGGGTGAACACTGAAGCTTTCTTT. Translated, it gives CSASGNRVNTEAFF.

The genes are TRBV29-1 and TRBJ1-2, with TRBD1 identical over 9 bases. The germline V gene encodes CDR1 SQVTM and CDR2 ANQGSEA. The CDR3 is 13 residues long. With 6 bases clipped from V and 3 bases from J, the junction kept 5 bases outside the gene matches. CDR3 protein: CSVPRQGDYGYTF. CDR3 sequence (DNA): TGCAGCGTCCCCAGACAGGGGGACTATGGCTACACCTTC.

This clonotype was found a few times. The chain uses TRBV6-2 or TRBV6-3 and TRBJ2-1, with a tentative D call TRBD2 (6 bases). V was clipped by 7 bases and J by 6 bases, with 22 bases between them. Looked up from germline, CDR1 is MNHEY and CDR2 is SVGEGT. There are 16 residues in the CDR3. The DNA for the CDR3 is TGTGCCAGCAATAGTCCCAGTTCTAGCGCCTCCAATGAGCAGTTCTTC. Translated, it gives CASNSPSSSASNEQFF.

This clonotype has a handful of counts. V gene TRBV5-1 combines with J gene TRBJ2-3, with 7 bases matching TRBD1. The CDR3 has 14 residues. Trimming at V came to 4 bases and at J to 3 bases, leaving 5 bases not matched to a gene. Looked up from germline, CDR1 is SGHRS and CDR2 is YFSETQ. Here the CDR3 DNA reads TGCGCCAGCAGCCACGGACAGGCTACAGATACGCAGTATTTT. Its protein product is CASSHGQATDTQYF.